This T cell receptor beta chain was captured in a study of blood T cell repertoires in COVID-19. Study information: The United States, Italy and Spain provided the acute and convalescent COVID-19 samples. From T cells, B-cell-depleted T cells, or PBMCs came the material, which was cDNA or gDNA.

In the authors' methods: The authors estimated nucleated cell counts from reference gene primer amplification. Profiled with immunoSEQ multiplex PCR; TCRdb holds only in-frame clones, not every one. The V and J calls and clone size come from that table; D and trimming were worked out from the DNA. The sample lists tens of thousands of clones; 75% to 90% were seen once. Material for sequencing was peripheral blood. The sequence was collected from a man aged 60 to 75 with acute or convalescent COVID-19.

CDR3 region: CASSWGQGGTNEKLFF. Here the CDR3 DNA reads TGTGCCAGCAGCTGGGGACAGGGGGGGACTAATGAAAAACTGTTTTTT. J is TRBJ1-4 and V is TRBV5-4, with TRBD1 identical over 11 bases. The V gene end was trimmed by 3 bases and the J gene end by 2 bases; junction bases not matched to a gene: 3. The CDR3 covers 16 residues. Germline V lookup: CDR1 SGHNT, CDR2 YYREEE (reference sequence). The variable domain in full, with the rest retrieved from reference TRBV5-4 and TRBJ1-4, is ETGVTQSPTHLIKTRGQQVTLRCSSQSGHNTVSWYQQALGQGPQFIFQYYREEENGRGNFPPRFSGLQFPNYSSELNVNALELDDSALYLCASSWGQGGTNEKLFFGSGTQLSVL.